The 29 T cell receptor beta chains reported below all come from one sample, sequenced in a study of cytomegalovirus exposure and HLA in healthy donors. The PCR contained 60 Vbeta and 13 Jbeta primers. The table came from immunoSEQ multiplex PCR; TCRdb's copy has only in-frame clones and leaves some out. The table lists around 150,000 clones, about 74% of them singletons. Sequenced: PBMCs. The receptors shown here come from a middle-aged man in good health and CMV-seronegative.

The J gene is TRBJ1-5, the V gene TRBV6-6; D is undetermined. The CDR3 consists of 13 residues. The ends were cut back, 4 bases at V and 6 bases at J, with 10 bases in the middle. Germline V CDR1 and CDR2: MNHNY, SVGAGI (reference sequence). CDR3 sequence (DNA): TGTGCCAGCAGTTCCCATAGTGGTCAGCCCCAGCATTTT. This translates into CASSSHSGQPQHF.

The rearrangement uses TRBV11-3 and TRBJ2-3, with a tentative D call TRBD2 (6 bases). The CDR3 runs 15 residues. Germline CDR1 SGHNT, CDR2 YENEEA. V lost 5 bases, J lost 0 bases, and 12 bases lay in between. The CDR3 loop reads CASSHGTRSTDTQYF. CDR3 DNA: TGTGCCAGCAGCCACGGGACTCGGAGCACAGATACGCAGTATTTT.

The chain carries TRBV2 and TRBJ1-5; no reliable D call. Trimming left V 5 bases short and J 0 bases short, with 11 bases between. This CDR3 is built from 15 residues. CDR1 is SNHLY and CDR2 is FYNNEI in the germline V gene. CDR3 coding DNA: TGTGCCAGCAGTCCCGACATTAATAGCAATCAGCCCCAGCATTTT. Translating it yields CASSPDINSNQPQHF.

This sequence joins TRBV5-1 and TRBJ2-5, with 7 bases matching TRBD2. CDR1 and CDR2 (germline): SGHRS, YFSETQ. CDR3 length: 15 amino acids. V lost 5 bases and J lost 4; bases outside the gene matches: 11. This CDR3 is CASRFNGEGSETQYF. The CDR3 coding sequence is TGCGCCAGCAGATTTAACGGGGAGGGTTCAGAGACCCAGTACTTC.

The chain combines TRBV7-9 with TRBJ2-7; possibly TRBD2 for D (5 bases). Germline values: CDR1 SEHNR, CDR2 FQNEAQ (reference sequence). Trimming removed 3 bases at V and 4 bases at J, with 10 bases between. This CDR3 is 13 amino acids long. The CDR3 DNA sequence: TGTGCCAGCAGCTTCCTAGCAAGGTACGAGCAGTACTTC. Its protein is CASSFLARYEQYF.

The chain combines TRBV14 with TRBJ2-6; 7 nucleotides match TRBD2. The CDR3 length is 21 residues. V shed 0 bases, J shed 4 bases, and the junction held 18 bases outside the gene matches. Germline-derived CDR1 and CDR2 are SGHDN and FVKESK. The CDR3 nucleotides read TGTGCCAGCAGCCAAGACGACCACGGGAAAGCGGGGCTCTTCGGGGCCAACGTCCTGACTTTC. This gives the protein CASSQDDHGKAGLFGANVLTF.

This clone occurred once. V usage is TRBV19 and J usage is TRBJ2-2, with 9 bases identical to TRBD2. CDR1 LNHDA and CDR2 SQIVND come from the germline V gene (reference sequence). The J segment lost 0 bases and the V segment lost 6 bases, leaving 2 bases of the junction unmatched. This CDR3 contains 15 residues. The CDR3 DNA reads TGTGCCAGTAGGCGGGGGGGATCGAACACCGGGGAGCTGTTTTTT. Amino acid sequence: CASRRGGSNTGELFF.

V usage is TRBV5-4 and J usage is TRBJ1-1; D perhaps matches TRBD1 (5 bases). V shed 5 bases and J shed 1 base, with 18 bases lying between them. The CDR3 length is 16 residues. In germline, CDR1 is SGHNT, CDR2 YYREEE (reference sequence). DNA of the CDR3: TGTGCCAGCAGATCACCTCCAGGGCCAGGGAACACTGAAGCTTTCTTT. It encodes CASRSPPGPGNTEAFF.

The rearrangement links TRBV7-9 to TRBJ2-2; possible D gene TRBD1, 6 bases. The germline V and J ends were trimmed by 5 bases and 6 bases, with 7 bases remaining between them. In germline, CDR1 is SEHNR, CDR2 FQNEAQ (reference sequence). The CDR3 loop spans 12 amino acids. CDR3 loop: CASSKGAGELFF. The CDR3 region has the DNA TGTGCCAGCAGCAAGGGGGCCGGGGAGCTGTTTTTT.

This chain links TRBV18 with TRBJ2-7; 15 bases line up with TRBD2. With V trimmed by 1 base and J by 4 bases, 2 bases remained unmatched. In germline, CDR1 is KGHSH, CDR2 LQKENI. CDR3 length: 16 residues. The chain's CDR3 is CASSPQGTSGRYEQYF. The DNA for the CDR3 is TGTGCCAGCTCACCACAAGGGACTAGCGGGAGGTACGAGCAGTACTTC.

The V and J genes are TRBV29-1 and TRBJ1-2; a possible D gene is TRBD1 (6 bases). Trimming took off 4 bases at V and 2 bases at J, with 8 bases between the two ends. Germline CDR1 and CDR2: SQVTM and ANQGSEA. This CDR3 is built from 12 residues. Written as DNA, the CDR3 is TGCAGCGTTGCAGACAGGAACTATGGCTACACCTTC. Its protein product is CSVADRNYGYTF.

This chain uses TRBV19 with TRBJ1-4, with 8 bases lining up with TRBD1. Losses at the gene ends were 0 bases for V and 11 bases for J; bases not matched to a gene: 8. The CDR3 loop spans 15 amino acids. Germline CDR1 reads LNHDA; CDR2 reads SQIVND (reference sequence). CDR3 amino acids: CASSIDRGRVRKLFF. DNA of the CDR3: TGTGCCAGTAGTATAGACAGGGGGCGCGTGAGGAAACTGTTTTTT.

CDR3 sequence: CASSLVDRRRYGYTF. CDR3 DNA sequence: TGTGCCAGCAGCTTGGTAGACAGGAGACGGTATGGCTACACCTTC. V and J are TRBV5-4 and TRBJ1-2; D is perhaps TRBD1 (6 bases). Trimming removed 0 bases from V and 5 bases from J, with 14 bases in between. The V gene's germline CDR1 is SGHNT and CDR2 YYREEE (reference sequence). This CDR3 contains 15 residues.

The genes are TRBV10-3 and TRBJ2-3, with 8 bases matching TRBD2. The CDR3 has 16 residues. Trimming removed 4 bases from V and 0 bases from J; junction bases left unmatched: 6. From germline, CDR1 is ENHRY and CDR2 SYGVKD. The CDR3 loop reads CAISAPGLESTDTQYF. The CDR3 nucleotides are TGTGCCATCAGTGCCCCGGGACTAGAGAGCACAGATACGCAGTATTTT.

This clone was detected a few times. This chain uses TRBV30 with TRBJ1-1; D gene uncertain. CDR1 GTSNPN and CDR2 SVGIG come from the germline V gene (reference sequence). The CDR3 spans 13 residues. V was shortened by 0 bases and J by 5 bases, with 10 bases between the two germline ends. CDR3 region: CAWSVPARTEAFF. CDR3 nucleotides: TGTGCCTGGAGTGTACCCGCCCGGACTGAAGCTTTCTTT.

The rearrangement joins TRBV25-1 to TRBJ2-3; 8 bases line up with TRBD2. V trimming: 3 bases; J trimming: 2 bases; junction bases outside the gene matches: 7. The CDR3 is made up of 16 amino acids. Per the germline V gene, CDR1 is MGHDK and CDR2 is SYGVNS. The CDR3 spells CASSDPLAGFTDTQYF. CDR3 in DNA: TGTGCCAGCAGTGACCCCTTAGCGGGATTCACAGATACGCAGTATTTT.

This clone was recorded only once. The chain has TRBV7-3 and TRBJ1-2; 8 bases line up with TRBD1. This CDR3 has 14 amino acids. The V gene end was trimmed by 2 bases and the J gene end by 5 bases; junction bases not matched to a gene: 4. Germline CDR1 is SGHTA and CDR2 is FQGTGA. The CDR3 loop is CASSLGGQAYGYTF. CDR3 in DNA: TGTGCCAGCAGCTTAGGGGGACAGGCGTATGGCTACACCTTC.

V is TRBV10-1 and J is TRBJ1-2; weak D call: TRBD1 (6 bases). The CDR3 runs 13 residues. The V gene lost 6 bases and the J gene lost 4 bases, with 12 bases spanning the gap. Per the germline V gene, CDR1 is WNHNN and CDR2 is SYGVQD (reference sequence). The CDR3 bases are TGCGCCAGCAGGAGGACAGCCCGCTATGGCTACACCTTC. Protein: CASRRTARYGYTF.

The V and J genes are TRBV7-9 and TRBJ1-6, with D possibly matching TRBD1 (6 bases). V was pared by 7 bases and J by 11 bases, with 18 bases between. The CDR3 runs 14 residues. CDR1 SEHNR and CDR2 FQNEAQ come from the germline V gene (reference sequence). This CDR3 reads CASTRRGQGAPLHF. The CDR3 nucleotides read TGTGCCAGCACTCGGCGGGGGCAAGGAGCACCCCTCCACTTT.

The V call is TRBV4-1, the J call TRBJ2-1; D gene ambiguous. Germline V CDR1 and CDR2: MGHRA, YSYEKL. V shed 0 bases and J shed 2 bases, with 8 bases lying between them. The CDR3 totals 15 residues. In DNA, the CDR3 is TGCGCCAGCAGCCAAGATCCACTGACCTACAATGAGCAGTTCTTC. It codes for CASSQDPLTYNEQFF.

The genes are TRBV2 and TRBJ2-1; 8 bases agree with TRBD2. J gave up 1 base and V 2 bases, and 7 bases lay outside the gene matches. This CDR3 region has 17 residues. Germline V gene data show CDR1 as SNHLY and CDR2 as FYNNEI. CDR3 bases: TGTGCCAGCAGTGAAAGTGGCGGGAGGTCTTCCTACAATGAGCAGTTCTTC. Residues: CASSESGGRSSYNEQFF.

The rearrangement joins TRBV28 to TRBJ2-5; D not certain. Deletions cut 5 bases from V and 0 bases from J, with 7 bases between. The CDR3 extends over 13 amino acids. Germline CDR1 is MDHEN and CDR2 is SYDVKM. CDR3 nucleotide sequence: TGTGCCAGCAGTGAGTCGTACCAAGAGACCCAGTACTTC. This gives the protein CASSESYQETQYF.

The rearrangement links TRBV6-1 to TRBJ1-1, with TRBD1 matching 8 bases. CDR1 and CDR2 from the germline V gene are MNHNS and SASEGT. The V segment lost 3 bases and the J segment 10 bases; nucleotides outside the gene matches: 10. The CDR3 contains 14 residues. DNA for the CDR3: TGTGCCAGCAGTGACCTAGGACAGGGAGATTTAGCTTTCTTT. Amino acid sequence: CASSDLGQGDLAFF.

This CDR3 reads CASSYSGRNGYTF. CDR3 coding DNA: TGTGCCAGCAGTTACTCGGGCAGGAACGGCTACACCTTC. This chain connects TRBV6-5 to TRBJ1-2; D is unresolved. V lost 0 bases and J 8 bases, leaving 10 bases between the germline ends. Germline V gene sequence: CDR1 MNHEY, CDR2 SVGAGI. The CDR3 runs to 13 residues.

The gene calls are TRBV5-1 and TRBJ2-5; D gene ambiguous. Trimming removed 2 bases at V and 3 bases at J, with 11 bases between. Per germline, CDR1 SGHRS and CDR2 YFSETQ. The CDR3 spans 14 residues. In nucleotides, the CDR3 is TGCGCCAGCAGCTTCCTTGGTAGTGAAGAGACCCAGTACTTC. Amino acids: CASSFLGSEETQYF.

The V call is TRBV4-3, the J call TRBJ2-7; no definite D call. The CDR3 extends over 13 amino acids. The V gene lost 1 base and the J gene lost 3 bases, with 7 bases spanning the gap. Germline assignment: CDR1 LGHNA and CDR2 YSLEER. DNA of the CDR3: TGCGCCAGCAGCCAAGCAAACAACTACGAGCAGTACTTC. Its translation: CASSQANNYEQYF.

This clone was detected once. This likely comes from a read error, as the CDR3 has no conserved phenylalanine or tryptophan at its end. The DNA is omitted, as the CDR3 cannot be located on it reliably, and the CDR3 follows TCRdb's listing. The rearrangement joins TRBV21-1 to TRBJ2-7; TRBD1, as called in the table, went unchecked against the DNA. TRBV21-1 is assigned pseudogene status. The CDR3 is 14 residues long, ends included. This chain's CDR3 is CASSKVAGDRGPKI.

V is TRBV19 and J is TRBJ2-1; 9 bases are shared with TRBD1. V shed 6 bases and J 3 bases; nucleotides not matched to a gene: 6. CDR3 length equals 15 residues. Germline V gene lookup returns CDR1 LNHDA and CDR2 SQIVND (reference sequence). The CDR3 sequence is CASRDRGSGYNEQFF. DNA for the CDR3: TGTGCCAGTAGGGACAGGGGATCCGGCTACAATGAGCAGTTCTTC.

V is TRBV10-3 and J is TRBJ2-3; D gene uncertain. Trimming removed 4 bases from V and 0 bases from J, with 11 bases in between. The CDR3 extends over 15 amino acids. Germline CDR1 reads ENHRY; CDR2 reads SYGVKD. This CDR3 is CAISVTIQSTDTQYF. As DNA, the CDR3 is TGTGCCATCAGTGTTACAATCCAGAGCACAGATACGCAGTATTTT.